The 29 T cell receptor beta chains in this list originate from one sample, sequenced in a study of CD8 T cells in ankylosing spondylitis. TCRdb called the 5' RACE reads again in MiXCR, with one record for every CDR3 protein. The table lists more than 150,000 distinct CDR3 sequences, about 18% of them singletons. Sequencing was performed on blood, either unsorted or a sorted T cell fraction (not recorded which). Every receptor here comes from a male donor under 30 with ankylosing spondylitis or in good health (not recorded which).

At least ten counts were recorded for this clonotype. This rearrangement joins TRBV20-1 to TRBJ1-2; TRBD1 might be the D (5 bases). Germline lookup yields CDR1 DFQATT and CDR2 SNEGSKA (reference sequence). With 7 bases removed from V and 7 bases from J, the gap between germline ends came to 16 bases. This CDR3 has 12 residues. This CDR3 is CSVRSQGSGYTF. The DNA for the CDR3 is TGCAGTGTCAGGTCCCAGGGCTCTGGCTACACCTTC.

This clonotype was observed many times. This rearrangement joins TRBV29-1 to TRBJ1-2, with unresolved D. From germline, CDR1 is SQVTM and CDR2 ANQGSEA. The CDR3 contains 11 residues. V shed 4 bases and J shed 3 bases, with 6 bases lying between them. The CDR3 spells CSVGPDYGYTF. CDR3 sequence (DNA): TGCAGCGTTGGGCCAGACTATGGCTACACCTTC. Filled out from reference TRBV29-1 and TRBJ1-2, the complete variable domain reads SAVISQKPSRDICQRGTSLTIQCQVDSQVTMMFWYRQQPGQSLTLIATANQGSEATYESGFVIDKFPISRPNLTFSTLTVSNMSPEDSSIYLCSVGPDYGYTFGSGTRLTVV.

The gene calls are TRBV4-2 and TRBJ2-7, with TRBD2 matching over 11 bases. The V gene's germline CDR1 is LGHNA and CDR2 YNFKEQ. V shed 0 bases, J shed 2 bases, and the junction held 12 bases outside the gene matches. The CDR3 spans 19 residues. CDR3 DNA sequence: TGTGCCAGCAGCCAAGAAGAGGTAGCGGGAGGGCCTTTAACCTACGAGCAGTACTTC. Translating gives CASSQEEVAGGPLTYEQYF.

This clonotype was detected ten times or more. The chain combines TRBV7-2 with TRBJ2-3; the D is unclear. The CDR3 runs to 12 residues. Germline V gene lookup returns CDR1 SGHTA and CDR2 FQGNSA. V shed 3 bases and J shed 10 bases, with 11 bases lying between them. DNA for the CDR3: TGTGCCAGCAGCTTTTTGACGCTTGCGCAGTATTTT. Its translation is CASSFLTLAQYF.

In this sample, this clonotype turned up many times. The chain carries TRBV5-1 and TRBJ2-1; 7 bases match TRBD2. After removal of 0 bases from V and 4 bases from J, the junction contained 7 bases not matched to a gene. The CDR3 contains 16 residues. Germline V gene lookup returns CDR1 SGHRS and CDR2 YFSETQ. The CDR3 DNA reads TGCGCCAGCAGCTTGGGGCTAGCGGCTTTGTACAATGAGCAGTTCTTC. Its translation is CASSLGLAALYNEQFF.

In its sample, this clonotype was seen many times. The chain couples TRBV5-1 to TRBJ2-2; D tentatively reads TRBD1 or TRBD2 (6 bases each). From germline, CDR1 is SGHRS and CDR2 YFSETQ. The CDR3 sequence is 15 residues long. V lost 4 bases, J lost 0 bases, and 10 bases lay in between. The CDR3 DNA follows: TGCGCCAGCAGCGCGGGACACACGAACACCGGGGAGCTGTTTTTT. Amino acid sequence: CASSAGHTNTGELFF.

This clonotype has at least ten counts. The gene calls are TRBV7-2 and TRBJ2-7, with a possible D match to TRBD1 (5 bases). The germline CDR1 and CDR2 sequences are SGHTA and FQGNSA. The germline V and J ends were trimmed by 6 bases and 0 bases, with 12 bases remaining between them. This CDR3 region has 14 residues. The CDR3 nucleotides are TGTGCCAGCAGTTCGCAGACAGTCTCCTACGAGCAGTACTTC. Its protein product is CASSSQTVSYEQYF.

This clonotype was detected many times. The chain joins TRBV7-2 to TRBJ1-2, with a weak D call TRBD1 (5 bases). The CDR3 is 14 amino acids. V lost 2 bases, J lost 3 bases, and 10 bases lay in between. Germline values: CDR1 SGHTA, CDR2 FQGNSA. The CDR3 spells CASSLSRADYGYTF. The CDR3 region has the DNA TGTGCCAGCAGCTTATCCAGGGCTGACTATGGCTACACCTTC.

There are many counts of this clonotype. V and J are TRBV27 and TRBJ2-7; D is uncertain. V was pared by 0 bases and J by 3 bases, with 15 bases between. CDR3 size: 16 residues. Germline CDR1 MNHEY, CDR2 SMNVEV (reference sequence). The CDR3 sequence: CASSLSQRPPFYEQYF. CDR3 nucleotide sequence: TGTGCCAGCAGTTTATCTCAGCGACCCCCCTTCTACGAGCAGTACTTC.

This clonotype was detected ten times or more. This chain joins TRBV6-5 and TRBJ2-2; the D gene is possibly TRBD2 (5 bases). V lost 8 bases and J 4 bases, leaving 17 bases between the germline ends. Germline-derived CDR1 and CDR2 are MNHEY and SVGAGI. This CDR3 contains 15 residues. The CDR3 here is CASQKGRGFTGELFF. CDR3 DNA sequence: TGTGCCAGCCAAAAGGGTCGGGGTTTCACCGGGGAGCTGTTTTTT.

V usage is TRBV6-5 and J usage is TRBJ2-7; TRBD1 aligns across 12 bases. After removal of 8 bases from V and 3 bases from J, the junction contained 2 bases not matched to a gene. CDR3 length: 13 amino acids. Germline-derived CDR1 and CDR2 are MNHEY and SVGAGI. DNA of the CDR3: TGTGCCAGCCGGGACAGGGGGCACTACGAGCAGTACGTC. Amino acids: CASRDRGHYEQYV.

This clonotype was seen ten or more times. The rearrangement uses TRBV7-2 and TRBJ2-3; 9 positions agree with TRBD2. Per the germline V gene, CDR1 is SGHTA and CDR2 is FQGNSA. CDR3 length: 14 amino acids. Trimming took 4 bases from V and 5 from J; bases not matched to a gene: 4. In DNA form, the CDR3 reads TGTGCCAGCAGCTCATCTAGCGGGGTAGATACGCAGTATTTT. Translation: CASSSSSGVDTQYF.

This clonotype was detected many times. The rearrangement links TRBV20-1 to TRBJ2-1; the D is unclear. V lost 0 bases and J 0 bases, leaving 18 bases between the germline ends. The CDR3 loop spans 18 amino acids. The germline V gene has CDR1 DFQATT and CDR2 SNEGSKA (reference sequence). The CDR3 spells CSARDYQSPGTSYNEQFF. CDR3 sequence (DNA): TGCAGTGCTAGAGACTATCAAAGCCCCGGAACCTCCTACAATGAGCAGTTCTTC.

This clonotype has ten or more counts. This chain links TRBV2 with TRBJ1-1, with 7 bases identical to TRBD1. CDR1 and CDR2 (germline): SNHLY, FYNNEI. The CDR3 has 16 amino acids. V gave up 7 bases and J gave up 4 bases; unmatched junction bases: 15. The CDR3 bases are TGTGCCAGCAATCGAGACAGGGAGCATAAGGGCACTGAAGCTTTCTTT. Its protein is CASNRDREHKGTEAFF. The variable domain in full, completed from reference TRBV2 and TRBJ1-1, reads EPEVTQTPSHQVTQMGQEVILRCVPISNHLYFYWYRQILGQKVEFLVSFYNNEISEKSEIFDDQFSVERPDGSNFTLKIRSTKLEDSAMYFCASNRDREHKGTEAFFGQGTRLTVV.

This clonotype was seen only a few times. J is TRBJ2-1 and V is TRBV4-3; D is possibly TRBD1 or TRBD2 (5 bases each). The CDR3 is made up of 14 amino acids. Germline V gives CDR1 LGHNA, CDR2 YSLEER. V was clipped by 0 bases and J by 12 bases, with 15 bases between them. CDR3 residues: CASSQDSRRDAQFF. The DNA of the CDR3 is TGCGCCAGCAGCCAAGATAGTCGTCGGGACGCGCAGTTCTTC.

There are many counts of this clonotype. This sequence joins TRBV6-2 or TRBV6-3 and TRBJ2-1; TRBD2 agrees at 8 bases. The V segment lost 7 bases and the J segment 7 bases; nucleotides outside the gene matches: 21. This CDR3 contains 18 residues. Germline V gene data show CDR1 as MNHEY and CDR2 as SVGEGT. CDR3 sequence: CASIGLARQGISGNEQFF. The CDR3 bases are TGTGCCAGCATCGGACTAGCTAGACAAGGAATTTCTGGGAATGAGCAGTTCTTC.

This clonotype has a count of ten or more. The rearrangement uses TRBV4-1 and TRBJ2-5; D gene uncertain. V was trimmed by 0 bases and J by 4 bases, leaving 15 bases between them. There are 16 residues in the CDR3. Germline V CDR1 and CDR2: MGHRA, YSYEKL. Here the CDR3 DNA reads TGCGCCAGCAGCCAAGATGGAGTGAGGAGAGGAGAGACCCAGTACTTC. Protein: CASSQDGVRRGETQYF.

This clonotype was observed at least ten times. The chain is built from TRBV12-3 or TRBV12-4 and TRBJ1-6, with 7 nucleotides matching TRBD1. The trim removed 6 bases at V and 6 bases at J, leaving 11 bases unmatched. The CDR3 is 16 amino acids. CDR3 nucleotide sequence: TGTGCCAGCAGCCGGGGGTCGGGACAGCCTAATTCACCCCTCCACTTT. Amino acids: CASSRGSGQPNSPLHF.

This clonotype was counted at least ten times. V gene TRBV29-1 combines with J gene TRBJ2-3; D gene unclear. CDR1 and CDR2 (germline): SQVTM, ANQGSEA. Trimming took 2 bases from V and 5 from J, leaving 8 bases between them. The CDR3 covers 12 residues. This CDR3 is CSVERGKDTQYF. The CDR3 DNA follows: TGCAGCGTTGAACGTGGGAAAGATACGCAGTATTTT.

This clonotype was seen at least ten times. The rearrangement joins TRBV10-3 to TRBJ2-7, with D unclear. V was cut by 4 bases and J by 4 bases, with 14 bases left in between. This CDR3 is 14 amino acids long. Germline CDR1 reads ENHRY; CDR2 reads SYGVKD. The CDR3 spells CAISVEGAPYEQYF. The CDR3 coding sequence is TGTGCCATCAGTGTTGAAGGTGCCCCATACGAGCAGTACTTC.

The chain recombines TRBV21-1 with TRBJ2-5; the table's D call, TRBD1, was not checked against the DNA. TRBV21-1 counts as a pseudogene. The CDR3 consists of 14 residues. CDR3 nucleotides: TGTGCCAGCAGCGGACCTGGGGGGCCAGAGACCCAGTACTTC. Translated: CASSGPGGPETQYF.

This clonotype was seen only a few times. The CDR3 reads CASSLGTSGSFYEQYV. The CDR3 region has the DNA TGTGCCAGCAGCTTGGGGACTAGCGGGAGCTTCTACGAGCAGTACGTC. This sequence joins TRBV7-9 and TRBJ2-7, with 14 bases lining up with TRBD2. CDR1 and CDR2 (germline): SEHNR, FQNEAQ (reference sequence). The V segment lost 3 bases and the J segment 3 bases; nucleotides outside the gene matches: 4. The CDR3 runs 16 residues.

This clonotype has a count of ten or more. The chain recombines TRBV11-2 with TRBJ2-2; a possible D gene is TRBD1 (5 bases). The CDR3 covers 13 residues. CDR1 and CDR2 from the germline V gene are SGHAT and FQNNGV. The germline V and J ends were trimmed by 5 bases and 2 bases, with 6 bases remaining between them. CDR3 residues: CASSQGNTGELFF. CDR3 DNA: TGTGCCAGCAGCCAGGGTAACACCGGGGAGCTGTTTTTT.

As for this clonotype: This may be a read error: a much more frequent sequence differs by one nucleotide. V and J are TRBV10-3 and TRBJ2-3, with 7 bases aligning to TRBD2. This CDR3 spans 15 amino acids. The V gene's germline CDR1 is ENHRY and CDR2 SYGVKD. Written as DNA, the CDR3 is TGTGCCATCAGTCCCGGGACTACCAGCACAGATAAGCAGTATTTT. Translated, it gives CAISPGTTSTDKQYF.

The J gene is TRBJ1-2, the V gene TRBV29-1; maybe TRBD1 (6 bases). The V end was cut by 7 bases, the J end by 8 bases, with 14 bases between. CDR3 length: 11 residues. Per germline, CDR1 SQVTM and CDR2 ANQGSEA. The CDR3, as DNA: TGCAGCGCTGGACAGCTGGAGGGCTACACCTTC. Translating gives CSAGQLEGYTF.

This clonotype was detected many times. Here the CDR3 DNA reads TGTGCCAGCAGTTTAGGGGGCCGCTCCTACAATGAGCAGTTCTTC. This encodes CASSLGGRSYNEQFF. The chain links TRBV12-3 or TRBV12-4 to TRBJ2-1; possible D gene TRBD1, 5 bases. The V end was cut by 1 base, the J end by 0 bases, with 7 bases between. CDR3 size: 15 residues.

Many counts were recorded for this clonotype. The CDR3 is CASSAYKDGTARSYEQYF. The DNA for the CDR3 is TGTGCCAGCAGTGCCTATAAAGACGGAACGGCCAGGTCTTACGAGCAGTACTTC. V usage is TRBV2 and J usage is TRBJ2-7, with D unresolved. CDR3 length: 18 residues. Germline V gives CDR1 SNHLY, CDR2 FYNNEI. The ends were cut back, 4 bases at V and 4 bases at J, with 26 bases in the middle.

In this sample, this clonotype turned up many times. The DNA for the CDR3 is TGTGCCAGCAGTCCAAGGGGACTAGCCTCGGATGAGCAGTTCTTC. This gives the protein CASSPRGLASDEQFF. J is TRBJ2-1 and V is TRBV12-3 or TRBV12-4, with 9 bases identical to TRBD2. The V segment lost 5 bases and the J segment 8 bases; nucleotides outside the gene matches: 10. The CDR3 contains 15 residues.

This clonotype was counted ten times or more. This chain links TRBV6-6 with TRBJ2-7; 12 positions match TRBD2. J was trimmed by 4 bases and V by 1 base; bases with no gene match: 5. This CDR3 has 16 residues. CDR1 and CDR2 (germline): MNHNY, SVGAGI (reference sequence). The CDR3 sequence: CASSYFTSGRIYEQYF. The CDR3 DNA reads TGTGCCAGCAGTTACTTCACTAGCGGGAGGATATACGAGCAGTACTTC.